This TCR beta chain was sequenced for a study of long-term antiretroviral therapy in people with HIV. Study-level results: Relative to transplant donor controls, diversity remained lower despite increasing after ART.

Germline CDR1 is ENHRY and CDR2 is SYGVKD. The J segment lost 7 bases and the V segment lost 3 bases, leaving 8 bases of the junction unmatched. The CDR3 covers 16 residues. Every one of the participants with HIV received treatment in the United States. This clone has just one count. Antigen: not known. Survey level was the resolution at which the v3.0 immunoSEQ assay ran. Here immunoSEQ multiplex PCR was the method, and the copy in TCRdb shows in-frame clones only, minus some. The sample has over 15,000 clones; 80% to 90% are singletons. J is TRBJ2-1 and V is TRBV10-3, with TRBD1 matching 11 bases. The starting material was unsorted PBMCs, obtained 0.3 years after starting antiretroviral therapy. The clonotype comes from a man between 18 and 29 years old with HIV. Here the CDR3 reads CAISEGIGQGANEQFF. DNA of the CDR3: TGTGCCATCAGTGAAGGTATCGGACAGGGGGCGAATGAGCAGTTCTTC.